The sequence of this TCR beta chain was determined in a study of control samples from healthy donors and cancer patients. This table comes from immunoSEQ multiplex PCR, and its TCRdb copy is limited to in-frame clones, with some not included. The sample shows 40,000 to 55,000 clones, 93% of them seen only once. The sequence came from a woman between 50 and 59 years old with head and neck cancer. Sequences were obtained from PBMCs.

The DNA for the CDR3 is TGTGCCAGCAGCCTAGGGGCGGGGCCCTACGAGCAGTACTTC. Protein sequence: CASSLGAGPYEQYF. The rearrangement joins TRBV7-8 to TRBJ2-7, with D perhaps TRBD2 (6 bases). Germline V CDR1 and CDR2: SGHVS, FQNEAQ. CDR3 length equals 14 residues. Trimming left V 5 bases short and J 2 bases short, with 13 bases between.